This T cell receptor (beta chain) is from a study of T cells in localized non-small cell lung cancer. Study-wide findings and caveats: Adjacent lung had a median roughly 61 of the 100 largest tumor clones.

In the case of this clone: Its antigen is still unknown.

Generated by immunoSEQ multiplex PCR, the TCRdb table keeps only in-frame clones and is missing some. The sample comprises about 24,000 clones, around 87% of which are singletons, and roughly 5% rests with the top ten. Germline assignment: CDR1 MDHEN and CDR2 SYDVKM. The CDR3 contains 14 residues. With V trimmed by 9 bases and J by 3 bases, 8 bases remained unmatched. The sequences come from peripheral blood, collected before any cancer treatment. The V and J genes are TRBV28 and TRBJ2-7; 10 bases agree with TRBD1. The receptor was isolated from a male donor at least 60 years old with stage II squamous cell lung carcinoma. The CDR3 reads CASGNRDRGYEQYF. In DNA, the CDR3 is TGTGCCAGTGGAAACCGGGACAGGGGCTACGAGCAGTACTTC.